The sequence of this T cell receptor (beta chain) was determined in a study of shared clonotypes between healthy human individuals. Amplification in unsorted PBMC replicate PCRs started from about 320 ng DNA, which equals 28,000 or so T cell genomes. Ten immunoSEQ deep assay plates were used to sequence unsorted PBMC DNA. Per the authors' pipeline: Quality scores were absent from the junction-only immunoSEQ sequences, so filtering differed. Sequencing used immunoSEQ multiplex PCR; TCRdb keeps in-frame clones, though not all of them. V, J and clone size are taken as reported in that table, and D and trimming were inferred from the DNA itself. The sample shows about 490,000 clones, roughly 80% of them seen only once. This receptor was taken from a woman in her 40s in good health. Some clones in this sample may be carry-over from other donors' samples. Sequenced input: PBMCs.

CDR3 in DNA: TGTGCCAGCTCACCCCGGACTAGCGGGAGGGCGTACGAGCAGTACTTC. Translated: CASSPRTSGRAYEQYF. J is TRBJ2-7 and V is TRBV18; 15 nucleotides match TRBD2. The CDR3 spans 16 residues. Germline CDR1 KGHSH, CDR2 LQKENI. The junction had 4 bases not matched to a gene; V was cut back by 3 bases and J by 4 bases.